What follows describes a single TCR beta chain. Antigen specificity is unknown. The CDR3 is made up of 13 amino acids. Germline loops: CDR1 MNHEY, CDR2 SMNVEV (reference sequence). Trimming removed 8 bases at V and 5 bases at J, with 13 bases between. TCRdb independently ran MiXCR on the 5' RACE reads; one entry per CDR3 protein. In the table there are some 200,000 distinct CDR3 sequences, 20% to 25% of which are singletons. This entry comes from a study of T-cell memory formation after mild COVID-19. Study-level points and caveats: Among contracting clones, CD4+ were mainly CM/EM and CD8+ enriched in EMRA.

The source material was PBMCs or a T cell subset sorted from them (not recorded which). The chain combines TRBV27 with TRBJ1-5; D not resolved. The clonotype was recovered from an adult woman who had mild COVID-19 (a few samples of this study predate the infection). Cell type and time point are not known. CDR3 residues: CASAYTSYQPQHF. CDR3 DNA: TGTGCCAGCGCTTATACAAGTTATCAGCCCCAGCATTTT.